A selection of T cell receptor beta chains follows, all from one sample in a study of cytomegalovirus exposure and HLA in healthy donors. The data were produced by immunoSEQ multiplex PCR, yet TCRdb's version contains in-frame clones alone and is incomplete. The repertoire consists of about 160,000 clones, with 55% to 80% occurring once and the leading ten covering 7% to 8.5%. The sequencing input was PBMCs. Receptors were obtained from a woman aged 55-75 years in good health and CMV-seropositive. Both conserved end residues are trimmed from each CDR3. Each record gives: J gene, clone size, V gene, CDR3 protein. Clone size appears in some rows only: once, few, many, or a class for an expanded clone.

>TRBJ1-3|-|TRBV7-3
ASSAGQRTSGNTIY
>TRBJ2-1|-|TRBV7-2
ASSLIAGAYEQF
>TRBJ2-7|-|TRBV7-9
ASSGLGVSYEQY
>TRBJ2-1|-|TRBV5-1
ASSPLTKSRNEQF
>TRBJ2-7|-|TRBV4-1
ASSLRDTSYEQY
>TRBJ1-5|-|TRBV18
ASSPRTGSEEPQH
>TRBJ2-7|-|TRBV7-9
ASSSAQGQAVYEQY
>TRBJ1-1|-|TRBV10-3
AISSLIRGLYRRNTEAF
>TRBJ2-1|-|TRBV28
AGGYSYNEQF
>TRBJ1-2|-|TRBV20-1
SAVDRSVYT
>TRBJ2-3|few|TRBV4-1
ASSPTRDTQY
>TRBJ2-1|-|TRBV5-1
ASSLQPTSGEQF
>TRBJ1-5|-|TRBV9
ASSAGTGEINQPQH
>TRBJ2-7|-|TRBV14
ASSSIGRASYEQY
>TRBJ1-4|-|TRBV10-3
AISEAQNEKLF
>TRBJ2-7|few|TRBV7-8
ASSFGSSGTYEQY
>TRBJ1-1|-|TRBV18
ASSQLTGGNTEAF
>TRBJ1-1|-|TRBV6-1
ASSEPYTGEAF
>TRBJ2-4|-|TRBV5-6
ASSGQGPDIQY